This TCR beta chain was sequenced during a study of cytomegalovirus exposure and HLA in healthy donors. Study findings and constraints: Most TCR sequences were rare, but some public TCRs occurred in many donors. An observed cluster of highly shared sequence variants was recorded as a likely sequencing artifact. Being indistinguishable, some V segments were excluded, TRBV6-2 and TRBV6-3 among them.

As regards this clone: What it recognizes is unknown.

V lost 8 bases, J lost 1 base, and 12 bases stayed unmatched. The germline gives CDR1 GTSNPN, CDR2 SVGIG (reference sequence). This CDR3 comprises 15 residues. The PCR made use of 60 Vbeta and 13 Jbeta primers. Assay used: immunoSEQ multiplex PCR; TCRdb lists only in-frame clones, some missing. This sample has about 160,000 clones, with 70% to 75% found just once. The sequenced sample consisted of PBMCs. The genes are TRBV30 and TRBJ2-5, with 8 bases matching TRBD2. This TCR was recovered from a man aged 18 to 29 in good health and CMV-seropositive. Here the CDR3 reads CAHIPQRGTQETQYF. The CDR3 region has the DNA TGTGCCCACATTCCCCAGCGGGGGACCCAAGAGACCCAGTACTTC.